This TCR beta chain derives from a study of tumor-infiltrating lymphocytes in primary liver carcinoma. Study overall: All lesions had stage T1-T3 N0M0 and roughly 4.2 to 10 cm widths.

The germline V gene has CDR1 MNHNS and CDR2 SASEGT. Trimming removed 3 bases at V and 3 bases at J, with 9 bases between. This CDR3 spans 14 amino acids. This clonotype was found many times. cDNA specific to TCR beta was made from approximately 500 ng of total RNA, with a constant-region primer employed for priming. Each TCR beta library was derived from three nested multiplex PCR rounds that employed slightly modified ARM-PCR. TRBV1-TRBV30 forward and Cbeta reverse primers drove the first two roughly 10-cycle rounds. TCRdb reprocessed the multiplex PCR reads via MiXCR and lists one record per CDR3 protein. The sample contains around 330,000 distinct CDR3 sequences, 55% to 65% of which appear only once. Out of unsorted whole blood came the blood RNA, and germline DNA was extracted as well.

The clonotype originates from a man aged 40-49 years with primary liver carcinoma and hepatitis B virus infection. Material for sequencing was peripheral blood. The chain uses TRBV6-1 and TRBJ2-1; D not certain. The CDR3 loop reads CASSDLPVYNEQFF. Written as DNA, the CDR3 is TGTGCCAGCAGTGATCTCCCGGTCTACAATGAGCAGTTCTTC.